Following are 20 T cell receptor beta chains from one sample sequenced in a study of technical replicates of blood from four donors. Clones were sequenced by immunoSEQ multiplex PCR, and TCRdb holds only the in-frame ones, with some missing. The table includes fewer than 90,000 clones, 93% detected once. Sample: T cells isolated from PBMCs. The receptors come from a human donor in good health.

This sequence joins TRBV28 and TRBJ1-4; TRBD1 aligns across 7 bases. V dropped 5 bases and J dropped 5; count of bases not matched to a gene: 8. CDR1 and CDR2 from the germline V gene are MDHEN and SYDVKM. The CDR3 consists of 15 residues. CDR3: CASSQGTAQNEKLFF. The CDR3 region has the DNA TGTGCCAGCAGTCAAGGGACAGCTCAGAATGAAAAACTGTTTTTT.

The V call is TRBV5-5, the J call TRBJ1-5; 10 nucleotides line up with TRBD1. V was pared by 5 bases and J by 2 bases, with 10 bases of the junction left unmatched. The germline CDR1 and CDR2 sequences are SGHKS and YYEKEE (reference sequence). The CDR3 loop spans 17 amino acids. CDR3 loop: CASRDGQGEFGNQPQHF. The CDR3 DNA reads as TGTGCCAGCAGGGACGGACAGGGGGAATTCGGCAATCAGCCCCAGCATTTT.

As concerns this clone: The same CDR3 also results from other DNA sequences found in this sample. The chain joins TRBV5-1 to TRBJ2-7; TRBD2 matches 10 bases. This CDR3 region has 15 residues. CDR1 and CDR2 from the germline V gene are SGHRS and YFSETQ. With V trimmed by 2 bases and J by 1 base, 3 bases remained unmatched. The CDR3 sequence is CASSLSSGSSYEQYF. The CDR3 DNA sequence: TGCGCCAGCAGCTTATCTAGCGGGAGTTCCTACGAGCAGTACTTC.

The chain uses TRBV7-9 and TRBJ2-1; 8 bases match TRBD1. The germline CDR1 and CDR2 sequences are SEHNR and FQNEAQ (reference sequence). Unmatched junction bases numbered 6, after V lost 3 bases and J lost 5 bases. The CDR3 length is 15 residues. The CDR3 DNA reads TGTGCCAGCAGCTTTCGGGACAGGACCAACAATGAGCAGTTCTTC. This sequence encodes CASSFRDRTNNEQFF.

The V gene is TRBV5-8, the J gene TRBJ1-1; D remains unclear. CDR1 is SGHTS, CDR2 YDEGEE, per germline. The CDR3 is 12 residues long. The CDR3 is CAQEEGNTEAFF. CDR3 DNA sequence: TGTGCGCAAGAAGAGGGAAACACTGAAGCTTTCTTT.

The rearrangement joins TRBV5-6 to TRBJ1-2; D is uncertain. CDR3 length: 14 amino acids. The germline CDR1 and CDR2 sequences are SGHDT and YYEEEE. V was pared by 0 bases and J by 5 bases, with 11 bases between. The chain's CDR3 is CASSLGTIVYGYTF. The CDR3 region has the DNA TGTGCCAGCAGCTTGGGCACAATCGTTTATGGCTACACCTTC.

CDR3 loop: CASSVDRGSNEKLFF. For the CDR3, the DNA is TGTGCCAGCAGCGTAGATCGGGGGTCGAATGAAAAACTGTTTTTT. The chain combines TRBV9 with TRBJ1-4, with a possible D match to TRBD1 (5 bases). The CDR3 contains 15 residues. Per the germline V gene, CDR1 is SGDLS and CDR2 is YYNGEE. Trimming took off 0 bases at V and 5 bases at J, with 11 bases between the two ends.

J is TRBJ1-5 and V is TRBV19; maybe TRBD1 (6 bases). This CDR3 has 15 residues. Per the germline V gene, CDR1 is LNHDA and CDR2 is SQIVND (reference sequence). Trimming removed 6 bases at V and 6 bases at J, with 18 bases between. As DNA, the CDR3 is TGTGCCAGTAGCCCAGGGGCGGACCCGACTCAGCCCCAGCATTTT. Translating it yields CASSPGADPTQPQHF.

The chain couples TRBV5-6 to TRBJ2-5; 7 bases map to TRBD1. The V gene's germline CDR1 is SGHDT and CDR2 YYEEEE. V was clipped by 1 base and J by 4 bases; unmatched bases: 1. The CDR3 totals 13 residues. The CDR3 sequence: CASSLRQGETQYF. CDR3 sequence (DNA): TGTGCCAGCAGCTTGAGACAGGGAGAGACCCAGTACTTC. Filled out from reference TRBV5-6 and TRBJ2-5, the complete variable domain reads DAGVTQSPTHLIKTRGQQVTLRCSPKSGHDTVSWYQQALGQGPQFIFQYYEEEERQRGNFPDRFSGHQFPNYSSELNVNALLLGDSALYLCASSLRQGETQYFGPGTRLLVL.

This rearrangement joins TRBV6-4 to TRBJ2-6; 10 bases line up with TRBD1. Germline-derived CDR1 and CDR2 are MRHNA and SNTAGT. Trimming cost V 4 bases and J 0 bases; bases outside gene matches: 3. This CDR3 has 17 residues. The CDR3 protein is CASSGTGGTSGANVLTF. CDR3 nucleotides: TGTGCCAGCAGTGGGACAGGGGGAACCTCTGGGGCCAACGTCCTGACTTTC.

This chain connects TRBV15 to TRBJ2-1, with D maybe TRBD1 (5 bases). Germline V gene data show CDR1 as LNHNV and CDR2 as YYDKDF (reference sequence). The CDR3 contains 16 residues. V lost 2 bases to trimming and J lost 7 bases, with 18 bases between them. CDR3 sequence: CATSRSTGDPWNEQFF. CDR3 in DNA: TGTGCCACCAGCAGATCCACAGGAGATCCTTGGAATGAGCAGTTCTTC.

The V and J genes are TRBV19 and TRBJ2-7; 9 nucleotides line up with TRBD2. This CDR3 region has 16 residues. V lost 7 bases, J lost 0 bases, and 10 bases stayed unmatched. Germline V lookup: CDR1 LNHDA, CDR2 SQIVND (reference sequence). CDR3 region: CASKDSGGLSSYEQYF. The CDR3 region has the DNA TGTGCCAGTAAGGATAGCGGGGGCCTCAGCTCCTACGAGCAGTACTTC.

The rearrangement uses TRBV5-6 and TRBJ2-3; 9 bases line up with TRBD2. The CDR3 runs to 15 residues. The germline V gene encodes CDR1 SGHDT and CDR2 YYEEEE. The V gene end was trimmed by 4 bases and the J gene end by 3 bases; junction bases not matched to a gene: 6. The CDR3 nucleotides read TGTGCCAGCAGCACCGGACTAGCGAGGACAGATACGCAGTATTTT. Amino acid sequence: CASSTGLARTDTQYF. Filled out from reference TRBV5-6 and TRBJ2-3, the complete variable domain reads DAGVTQSPTHLIKTRGQQVTLRCSPKSGHDTVSWYQQALGQGPQFIFQYYEEEERQRGNFPDRFSGHQFPNYSSELNVNALLLGDSALYLCASSTGLARTDTQYFGPGTRLTVL.

The CDR3 here is CASSESGTLETQYF. The CDR3 nucleotides are TGCGCCAGCAGTGAATCCGGGACTCTGGAGACCCAGTACTTC. The chain combines TRBV10-1 with TRBJ2-5; D perhaps matches TRBD2 (6 bases). The V end was cut by 3 bases, the J end by 5 bases, with 13 bases between. The CDR3 covers 14 residues. CDR1 and CDR2 (germline): WNHNN, SYGVQD (reference sequence).

This clone was detected a few times. V and J are TRBV18 and TRBJ1-4; TRBD1 might be the D (5 bases). Germline V gene sequence: CDR1 KGHSH, CDR2 LQKENI. The germline V and J ends were trimmed by 3 bases and 3 bases, with 11 bases remaining between them. The CDR3 length is 15 residues. CDR3 region: CASSPREGANEKLFF. The CDR3 nucleotides read TGTGCCAGCTCACCCAGGGAAGGGGCTAATGAAAAACTGTTTTTT.

The chain is built from TRBV5-5 and TRBJ1-1; D is ambiguous. V lost 4 bases to trimming and J lost 1 base, with 14 bases between them. Germline CDR1 reads SGHKS; CDR2 reads YYEKEE (reference sequence). The CDR3 has 15 amino acids. The CDR3 sequence is CASSPDPRANTEAFF. DNA for the CDR3: TGTGCCAGCAGCCCGGACCCGCGGGCGAACACTGAAGCTTTCTTT.

The rearrangement links TRBV28 to TRBJ2-1, with 7 bases lining up with TRBD1. There are 14 residues in the CDR3. Germline V lookup: CDR1 MDHEN, CDR2 SYDVKM. V lost 6 bases, J lost 0 bases, and 2 bases stayed unmatched. The CDR3 is CASRQGFSYNEQFF. The CDR3 region has the DNA TGTGCCAGCAGACAGGGGTTCTCCTACAATGAGCAGTTCTTC.

This chain links TRBV11-1 with TRBJ2-7; D is unclear. The CDR3 runs to 15 residues. Deletions cut 0 bases from V and 6 bases from J, with 15 bases between. In germline, CDR1 is SGHAT, CDR2 FQDESV (reference sequence). This chain's CDR3 is CASSLAHYKSSEQYF. The CDR3, as DNA: TGTGCCAGCAGCTTAGCGCACTATAAAAGCTCCGAGCAGTACTTC.

This rearrangement joins TRBV6-5 to TRBJ1-4, with TRBD1 identical over 10 bases. V shed 4 bases, J shed 5 bases, and the junction held 7 bases outside the gene matches. The germline V gene has CDR1 MNHEY and CDR2 SVGAGI. The CDR3 has 16 residues. CDR3 in amino acids: CASSFRGQGVNEKLFF. CDR3 DNA sequence: TGTGCCAGCAGTTTCCGCGGACAGGGGGTCAATGAAAAACTGTTTTTT.

This rearrangement joins TRBV7-2 to TRBJ2-1; D gene unclear. V lost 2 bases, J lost 7 bases, and 6 bases lay in between. From germline, CDR1 is SGHTA and CDR2 FQGNSA. The CDR3 totals 12 residues. The CDR3 protein is CASSLLENEQFF. In DNA form, the CDR3 reads TGTGCCAGCAGCTTATTAGAGAATGAGCAGTTCTTC. The full variable domain, with the rest looked up from reference TRBV7-2 and TRBJ2-1, is GAGVSQSPSNKVTEKGKDVELRCDPISGHTALYWYRQSLGQGLEFLIYFQGNSAPDKSGLPSDRFSAERTGGSVSTLTIQRTQQEDSAVYLCASSLLENEQFFGPGTRLTVL.